The TCR beta chain described here comes from a study of beta chain features in type 1 diabetes (dated 2018 in TCRdb). A note on the overall study: Mean age, gender distribution, total cell number and subset yield were not different between patients and healthy donors. A total of roughly 100,000,000 sorted cells were examined across all samples, and the number of cells per subset was strongly correlated with RNA yield. Regulatory and stem cell-like memory subsets were isolated from only 8 patients and roughly eight healthy donors, whereas naive and central memory subsets came from all 28 donors. The study compared TCRB repertoires of sorted circulating CD4+ T cell subsets between recently diagnosed type 1 diabetes patients and matched healthy donors.

This clone showed up just a few times. Its antigen has not been determined. No quality values exist for individual bases; no much larger clone is one base distant. What the authors observed across the whole study: HLA sub-analyses involved small numbers of individuals, so any influence of HLA type on TCRB rearrangement remained unresolved. Because cDNA was sequenced instead of genomic DNA, activated cells with high expression could be over-represented, although the groups did not differ in activation or CD3 levels. Naive, central memory and regulatory TCRB repertoires appeared more similar among patients than among healthy donors. In all four CD4+ subsets, TCRB CDR3 length was moderately but significantly shorter in type 1 diabetes patients. PCR may preferentially amplify shorter templates, but because patient and control samples were amplified and corrected together, any resulting skew would affect both groups equally. Patients with type 1 diabetes made fewer insertions and deleted more nucleotides at VDJ recombination sites, implying thymic rearrangement abnormalities.

Each donor gave one peripheral blood draw, roughly 120 mL on average, collected into heparinised tubes. A BD FACSAria II and a panel including CD45RO, CCR7, CD25, CD127, CD95 and CD27 were used to sort naive, central memory, regulatory and stem cell-like memory CD4+ T cells. Purity was above 95% for every sorted population. PBMCs were isolated right away by Lymphoprep density gradient centrifugation and were stained directly, without culture. To minimize batch effects, samples were stained and sorted in pairs, one healthy donor with one patient per experiment. The entire amount of isolated RNA was reverse transcribed using the High Capacity cDNA Reverse Transcription Kit, so the sequenced TCRB transcripts were expressed ones. Naive, central memory and regulatory T cell samples underwent deep immunoSEQ sequencing, averaging about 3.57 million total reads per sample. Sorted cells were lysed in RLT buffer and RNA was extracted with DNase-treated RNeasy Micro or Mini kits, depending on cell number. To prevent cross-contamination, each cell subset was processed individually, whereas patient and healthy donor samples were processed jointly. The immunoSEQ multiplex PCR was used to amplify TCRB sequences from cDNA, yielding 87-bp fragments that span the CDR3 region. Sequencing of the amplicons was done on the Illumina HiSeq platform. In the paper's pipeline: PCR bias was computationally corrected using synthetic template baselines, reads within Hamming distance 2 were collapsed, and singletons that could not be merged were discarded. Reads were aligned to IMGT to assign V, D and J genes, CDR3 length, and insertions or deletions at six rearrangement sites. Within each subset, clonotype counts were normalized to sorted cell number, and only after that were true diversity and Gini coefficients computed with the tcR R package. The overlap coefficient, calculated on TCRB nucleotide sequences, was used to quantify repertoire sharing. This is the immuneACCESS table as TCRdb keeps it, with only in-frame sequences that have V and J called. A part of the clones is gone; compared with another copy, unresolved V genes explain less than half, and the rest is unexplained. V, J and clone size were drawn from that table, and D and trimming were deduced from the DNA. The sample table records about 160,000 clones; roughly 8% of these occur just once. The biggest ten clones account for more than 0.45% of the sample.

The germline V gene encodes CDR1 KGHSH and CDR2 LQKENI. Clipping removes 3 bases from V and 0 bases from J, with 2 as the unmatched junction base count. The CDR3 sequence holds 14 residues, the cysteine and phenylalanine included. The read is trimmed to its CDR3 DNA, 42 bases read in frame from base 1. The sequencing sample was made of central memory CD4+ T cells from blood. The origin of this receptor is a woman aged 18 to 35 with type 1 diabetes. The V and J genes are TRBV18 and TRBJ2-7; 7 central bases correspond to TRBD1. For the CDR3, the sequence is CASSPRDSSYEQYF. In nucleotides, the sequence is TGTGCCAGCTCACCCCGGGACAGCTCCTACGAGCAGTACTTC.